This T cell receptor beta chain was documented in a study of blood T cells in healthy people across ages. Overall study results and limits: Estimates of diversity drawn from one million T cells were considered underestimates.

In its sample, this clonotype was seen a few times. As yet, its antigen is unknown. A second PCR, run for about 7 to 12 cycles, used a sample-barcoded 5' primer plus a J-beta primer mix. TCRdb itself ran the 5' RACE reads through MiXCR, one entry per CDR3 protein. The sample carries 550,000 to 750,000 distinct CDR3 sequences, about 21% recorded once. Roughly 10 milliliters of peripheral blood were drawn from each donor. They isolated at least 6 million PBMCs from each sample. The V and J ends lost 6 bases and 5 bases respectively, with 17 bases between them. This CDR3 is 15 amino acids long. The germline CDR1 and CDR2 sequences are MNHNY and SVGAGI (reference sequence).

V gene TRBV6-6 combines with J gene TRBJ2-1; D is tentatively TRBD1 or TRBD2 (5 bases each). The clonotype comes from a man aged 70 or older in good health. The specimen sequenced was blood. CDR3 sequence: CASRDPGRPDNEQFF. Here the CDR3 DNA reads TGTGCCAGCAGAGATCCGGGACGGCCGGACAATGAGCAGTTCTTC.